This TCR beta chain was identified in a study of blood T cell repertoires in COVID-19 (dated by TCRdb to 2020 to 2022). Context from the whole study: The collaborator samples originated in the United States, Italy and Spain and spanned the acute and convalescent phases of COVID-19. The material from the prospective study consisted of cDNA or gDNA derived from T cells, B-cell-depleted T cells, or PBMCs. The dataset comprised deeply sampled blood TCRbeta repertoires from subjects exposed to, actively infected with, or recovered from COVID-19. The repertoires were released in a freely available public database meant as a resource for research on the immune response to SARS-CoV-2. Samples came from the ongoing ImmuneRACE study (first 160 participants) plus 1,254 subjects from 6 global collaborators. The sample metadata nearly always contained a de-identified subject ID, COVID-19 status, age in years and sex. Where HLA class I and class II types were available, the types were taken from metadata supplied by the sample provider, not from assay-based typing. On the study overall, not on this receptor specifically: How much clinical and demographic metadata was included differed by source and by participant, and the metadata was provided uncurated.

One collaborating source in Seattle enrolled patients while the patients were actively infected and followed the patients over time throughout the course of disease. Whole blood was collected in K2EDTA tubes by collaborating institutions according to the institutions' own protocols. For TCRbeta analysis, collaborator samples were shipped as frozen whole blood, as isolated PBMCs, or as DNA extracted from either sample type. TCRbeta CDR3 regions were amplified from genomic DNA using the immunoSEQ Assay, a bias-controlled multiplex PCR. As for the original processing: Nucleated cell counts per sample were estimated from amplification of reference gene primers within the assay. To quantify the absolute abundance of each unique TCRbeta CDR3 rearrangement, sequence reads were collapsed and filtered. Productive Simpson clonality was computed per sample as the square root of Simpson's diversity index over productive rearrangements. TCRdb limited this immuneACCESS table to in-frame rearrangements with V and J called. A share of clones is missing; checked studies link under half to unresolved V genes, and the rest is unexplained. That table furnishes V, J and clone size, whereas the DNA furnished D and trimming. The sample table records fewer than 300,000 clones; less than 90% of these occur just once. Over 9.5% of the sample goes to the ten largest clones.

On this clone: The antigen this receptor binds is unknown. Base qualities are missing; no much larger clone stands one base away.

This clonotype was obtained from a woman aged 25 to 39 with COVID-19, enrolled during active disease. The sample was peripheral blood.

The DNA sequence is TGCGCCAGCAGCCAAGATTTAGCGGGGGCCTACTACGAGCAGTACTTC. It is translated as CASSQDLAGAYYEQYF. The rearranged segments are TRBV4-1 and TRBJ2-7, and 9 bases in between align with TRBD2. The germline V gene encodes CDR1 MGHRA and CDR2 YSYEKL. After removal of 0 bases from V and 3 bases from J, the junction retains 6 bases not matched to a gene. The CDR3 numbers 16 residues from cysteine through phenylalanine. This entry keeps only the CDR3 DNA: 48 bases, framed from base 1.